This T cell receptor beta chain is from a study of blood T cell repertoires in COVID-19. Study-level background: T cells, B-cell-depleted T cells, or PBMCs provided the cDNA or gDNA that served as material.

The Seattle patients, enrolled during active infection, were followed longitudinally. In the study's own analysis: Counts of nucleated cells, estimated from reference gene primer amplification, were obtained. The method was immunoSEQ multiplex PCR; TCRdb's version includes in-frame clones alone and lacks a portion of them. V and J calls and clone size follow that table, whereas D and trimming were derived from the DNA. In the table there are more than 350,000 clones, 80% to 90% of which are singletons. Material for sequencing was peripheral blood. The sequence was obtained from a woman in her twenties or thirties with COVID-19, enrolled during active disease.

CDR3 coding DNA: TGTGCCAGCCAGGGCGAGCAGTACTTC. This encodes CASQGEQYF. V gene TRBV27 combines with J gene TRBJ2-7; perhaps TRBD1 as D (5 bases). With 8 bases removed from V and 6 bases from J, the gap between germline ends came to 5 bases. There are 9 residues in the CDR3. CDR1 is MNHEY and CDR2 is SMNVEV in the germline V gene (reference sequence).